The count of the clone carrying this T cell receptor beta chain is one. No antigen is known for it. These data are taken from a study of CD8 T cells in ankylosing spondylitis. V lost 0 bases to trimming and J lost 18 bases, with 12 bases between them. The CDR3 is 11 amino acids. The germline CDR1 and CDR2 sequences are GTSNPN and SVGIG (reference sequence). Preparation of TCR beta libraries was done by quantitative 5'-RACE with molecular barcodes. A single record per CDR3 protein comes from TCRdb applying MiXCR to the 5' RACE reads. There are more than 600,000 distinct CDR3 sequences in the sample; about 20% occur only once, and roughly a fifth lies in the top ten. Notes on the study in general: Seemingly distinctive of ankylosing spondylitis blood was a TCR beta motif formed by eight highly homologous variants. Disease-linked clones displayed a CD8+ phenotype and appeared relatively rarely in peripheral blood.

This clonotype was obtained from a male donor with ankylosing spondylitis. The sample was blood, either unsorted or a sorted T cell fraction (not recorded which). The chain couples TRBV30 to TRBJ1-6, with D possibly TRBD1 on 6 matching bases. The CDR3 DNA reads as TGTGCCTGGAGTGTACACGGGGACACCCACTTT. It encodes CAWSVHGDTHF.